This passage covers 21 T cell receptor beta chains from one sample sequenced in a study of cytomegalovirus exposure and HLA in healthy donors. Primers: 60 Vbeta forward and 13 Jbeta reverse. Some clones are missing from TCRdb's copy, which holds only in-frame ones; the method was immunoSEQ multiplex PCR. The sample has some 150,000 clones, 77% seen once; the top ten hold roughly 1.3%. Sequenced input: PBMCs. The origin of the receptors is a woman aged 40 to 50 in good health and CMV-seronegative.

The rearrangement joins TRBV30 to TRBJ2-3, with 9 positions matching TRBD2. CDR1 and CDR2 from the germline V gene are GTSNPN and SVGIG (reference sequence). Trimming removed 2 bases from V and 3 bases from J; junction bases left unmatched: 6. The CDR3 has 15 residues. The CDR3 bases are TGTGCCTGGAGTTCTTTGCGGGGGGGGACAGATACGCAGTATTTT. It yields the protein CAWSSLRGGTDTQYF.

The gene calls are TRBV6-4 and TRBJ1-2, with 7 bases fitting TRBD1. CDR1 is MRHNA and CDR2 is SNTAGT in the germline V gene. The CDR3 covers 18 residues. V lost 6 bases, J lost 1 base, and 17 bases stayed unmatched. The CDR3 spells CASSASGGGLDLNYGYTF. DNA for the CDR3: TGTGCCAGCAGCGCATCGGGAGGGGGCCTAGACCTTAACTATGGCTACACCTTC.

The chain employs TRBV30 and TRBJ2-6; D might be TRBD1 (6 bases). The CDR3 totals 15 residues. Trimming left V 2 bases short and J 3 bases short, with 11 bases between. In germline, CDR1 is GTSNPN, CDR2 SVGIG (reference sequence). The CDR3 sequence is CAWSLQGRGANVLTF. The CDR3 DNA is TGTGCCTGGAGTTTACAGGGACGTGGGGCCAACGTCCTGACTTTC.

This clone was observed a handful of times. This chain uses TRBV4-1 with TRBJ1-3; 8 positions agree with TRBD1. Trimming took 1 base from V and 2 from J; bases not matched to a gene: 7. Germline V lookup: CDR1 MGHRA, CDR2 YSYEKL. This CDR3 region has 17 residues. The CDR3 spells CASSQGLGQGAGNTIYF. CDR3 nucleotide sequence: TGCGCCAGCAGCCAAGGCCTCGGACAGGGCGCTGGAAACACCATATATTTT.

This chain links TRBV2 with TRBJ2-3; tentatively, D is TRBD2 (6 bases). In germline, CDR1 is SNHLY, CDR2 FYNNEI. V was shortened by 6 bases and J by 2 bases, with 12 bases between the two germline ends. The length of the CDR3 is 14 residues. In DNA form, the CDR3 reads TGTGCCAGCAGGCGGGACGGACACACAGATACGCAGTATTTT. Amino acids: CASRRDGHTDTQYF.

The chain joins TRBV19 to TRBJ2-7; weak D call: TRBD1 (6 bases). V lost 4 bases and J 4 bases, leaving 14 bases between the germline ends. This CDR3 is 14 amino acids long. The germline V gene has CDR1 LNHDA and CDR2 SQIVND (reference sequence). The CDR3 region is CASSKSGTTYEQYF. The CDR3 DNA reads TGTGCCAGTAGTAAATCGGGGACAACTTACGAGCAGTACTTC.

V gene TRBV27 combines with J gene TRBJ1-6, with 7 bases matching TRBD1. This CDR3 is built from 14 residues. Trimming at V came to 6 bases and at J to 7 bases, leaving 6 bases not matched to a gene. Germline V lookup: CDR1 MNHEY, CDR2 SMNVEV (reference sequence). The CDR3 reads CASRGPGQNSPLHF. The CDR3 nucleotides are TGTGCCAGCAGGGGACCGGGACAGAATTCACCCCTCCACTTT.

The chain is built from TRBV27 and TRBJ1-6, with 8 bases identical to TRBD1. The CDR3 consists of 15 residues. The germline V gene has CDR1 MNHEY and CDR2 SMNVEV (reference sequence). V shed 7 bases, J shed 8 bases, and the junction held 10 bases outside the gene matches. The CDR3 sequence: CASTRDDRGDSPLHF. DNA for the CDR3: TGTGCCAGCACCCGCGACGACAGGGGAGATTCACCCCTCCACTTT.

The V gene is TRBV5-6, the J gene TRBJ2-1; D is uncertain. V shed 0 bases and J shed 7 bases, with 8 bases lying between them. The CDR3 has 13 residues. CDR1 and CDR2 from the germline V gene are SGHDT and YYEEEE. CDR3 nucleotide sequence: TGTGCCAGCAGCTTGGACAGATCTAATGAGCAGTTCTTC. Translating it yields CASSLDRSNEQFF.

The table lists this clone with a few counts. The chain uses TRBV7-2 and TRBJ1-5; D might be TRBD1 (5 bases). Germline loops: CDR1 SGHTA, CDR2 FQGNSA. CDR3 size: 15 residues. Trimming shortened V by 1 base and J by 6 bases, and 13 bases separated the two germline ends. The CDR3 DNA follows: TGTGCCAGCAGCTTAGGCCCCCGGGGGAGTCAGCCCCAGCATTTT. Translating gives CASSLGPRGSQPQHF.

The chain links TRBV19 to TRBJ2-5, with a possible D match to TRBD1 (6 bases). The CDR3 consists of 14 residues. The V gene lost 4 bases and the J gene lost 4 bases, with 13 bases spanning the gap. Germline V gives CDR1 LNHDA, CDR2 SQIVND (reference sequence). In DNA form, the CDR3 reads TGTGCCAGTAGTAGGGCAGGGGCAGGAGAGACCCAGTACTTC. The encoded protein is CASSRAGAGETQYF.

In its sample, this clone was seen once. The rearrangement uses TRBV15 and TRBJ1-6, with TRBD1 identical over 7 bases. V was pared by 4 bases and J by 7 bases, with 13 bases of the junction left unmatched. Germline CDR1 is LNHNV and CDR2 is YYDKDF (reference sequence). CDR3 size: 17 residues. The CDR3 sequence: CATSNRGQVGYNSPLHF. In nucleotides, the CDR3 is TGTGCCACCAGCAATAGGGGGCAGGTAGGGTACAATTCACCCCTCCACTTT.

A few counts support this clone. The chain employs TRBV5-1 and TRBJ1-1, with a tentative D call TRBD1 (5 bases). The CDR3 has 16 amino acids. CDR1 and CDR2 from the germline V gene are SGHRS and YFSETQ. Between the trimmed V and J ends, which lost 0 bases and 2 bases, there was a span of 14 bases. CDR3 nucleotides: TGCGCCAGCAGCTTGGATTATGGGGGGGAAAACACTGAAGCTTTCTTT. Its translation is CASSLDYGGENTEAFF.

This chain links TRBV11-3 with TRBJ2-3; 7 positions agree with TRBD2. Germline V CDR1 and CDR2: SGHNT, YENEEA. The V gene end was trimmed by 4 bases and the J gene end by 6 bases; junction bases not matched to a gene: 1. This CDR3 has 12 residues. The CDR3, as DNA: TGTGCCAGCAGCTCACTAGCGGATACGCAGTATTTT. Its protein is CASSSLADTQYF.

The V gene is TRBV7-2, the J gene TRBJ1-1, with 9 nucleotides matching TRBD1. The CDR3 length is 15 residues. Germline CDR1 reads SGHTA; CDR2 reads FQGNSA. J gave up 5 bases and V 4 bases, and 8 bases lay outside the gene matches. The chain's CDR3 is CASSSRQGVGTEAFF. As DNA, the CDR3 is TGTGCCAGCAGCTCACGACAGGGGGTAGGGACTGAAGCTTTCTTT.

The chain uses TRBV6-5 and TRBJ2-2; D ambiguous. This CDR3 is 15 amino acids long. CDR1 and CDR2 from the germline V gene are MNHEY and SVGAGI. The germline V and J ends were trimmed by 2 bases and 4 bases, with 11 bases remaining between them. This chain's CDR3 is CASSYDSRPTGELFF. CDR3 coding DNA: TGTGCCAGCAGTTACGACTCCCGGCCCACCGGGGAGCTGTTTTTT.

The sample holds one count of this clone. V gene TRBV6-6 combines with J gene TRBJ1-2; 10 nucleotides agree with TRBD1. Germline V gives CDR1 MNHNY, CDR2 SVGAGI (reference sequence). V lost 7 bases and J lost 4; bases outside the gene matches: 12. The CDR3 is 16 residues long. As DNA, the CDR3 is TGTGCCAGCACAGGGACAGGGGTAGACCCTGGCTATGGCTACACCTTC. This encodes CASTGTGVDPGYGYTF.

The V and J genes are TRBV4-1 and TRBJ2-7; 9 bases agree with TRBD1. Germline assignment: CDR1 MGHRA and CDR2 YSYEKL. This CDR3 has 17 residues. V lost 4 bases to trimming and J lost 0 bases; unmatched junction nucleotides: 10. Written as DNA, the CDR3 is TGCGCCAGCAGCCCTCACCCCGACAGGGGGTTCTCCTACGAGCAGTACTTC. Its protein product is CASSPHPDRGFSYEQYF.

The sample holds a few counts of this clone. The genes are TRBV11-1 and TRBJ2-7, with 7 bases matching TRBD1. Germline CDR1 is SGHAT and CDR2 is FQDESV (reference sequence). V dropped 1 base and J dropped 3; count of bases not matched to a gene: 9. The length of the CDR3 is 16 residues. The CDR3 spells CASSLGGRQGRYEQYF. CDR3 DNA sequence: TGTGCCAGCAGCTTAGGAGGACGACAGGGACGCTACGAGCAGTACTTC.

CDR3 in DNA: TGTGCCACCAGCGGCGAACAGGGAGAAAAACTGTTTTTT. Its translation is CATSGEQGEKLFF. V usage is TRBV15 and J usage is TRBJ1-4; D is perhaps TRBD1 (6 bases). Trimming removed 5 bases from V and 8 bases from J, with 12 bases in between. Looked up from germline, CDR1 is LNHNV and CDR2 is YYDKDF (reference sequence). The CDR3 runs to 13 residues.

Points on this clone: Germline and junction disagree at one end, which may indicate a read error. The CDR3, as DNA: TGCGCCAGCAGCCCGGGGGACAGGAGTCATCAGAACTTC. Encoded protein: CASSPGDRSHQNF. The V and J genes are TRBV5-1 and TRBJ2-7; 8 bases are shared with TRBD1. CDR1 is SGHRS, CDR2 YFSETQ, per germline. The CDR3 totals 13 residues. The variable domain in full, completed from reference TRBV5-1 and TRBJ2-7, reads KAGVTQTPRYLIKTRGQQVTLSCSPISGHRSVSWYQQTPGQGLQFLFEYFSETQRNKGNFPGRFSGRQFSNSRSEMNVSTLELGDSALYLCASSPGDRSHQNFGPGTRLTVT.